This TCR beta chain comes out of a study of blood T cell repertoires in COVID-19. Study summary: Sources were T cells, B-cell-depleted T cells, or PBMCs; the material itself was cDNA or gDNA.

Germline values: CDR1 LGHNA, CDR2 YNFKEQ. V lost 4 bases to trimming and J lost 6 bases, with 12 bases between them. The CDR3 is 13 residues long. Sequencing was performed with immunoSEQ multiplex PCR; in TCRdb, only in-frame clones are kept and a portion is missing. The sample carries 65,000 to 80,000 clones, roughly 89% recorded once. This sequence was found in a human donor in a cohort sampled during active COVID-19. What was sequenced was peripheral blood. The chain is built from TRBV4-2 and TRBJ1-1; possible D gene TRBD1, 6 bases. The CDR3 sequence: CASSLQGFAEAFF. CDR3 DNA: TGTGCCAGCAGCCTACAGGGCTTCGCTGAAGCTTTCTTT.